The source of this TCR beta chain is a study of T cell responses to AZD1222 COVID-19 vaccine. Clones were sequenced by immunoSEQ multiplex PCR, and TCRdb holds only the in-frame ones, with some missing. The sample lists 130,000 to 150,000 clones; about 89% were seen once. In the case of this clone: As yet, its antigen is unknown.

Broader study findings: The breadth and depth of Spike-specific TCRs increased once two AZD1222 doses had been given.

There are 16 residues in the CDR3. V was cut by 0 bases and J by 0 bases, with 10 bases left in between. Germline CDR1 and CDR2: MRHNA and SNTAGT. The specimen comprised peripheral blood, sampled 28 days after the second AZD1222 dose. This sequence originates from an adult who received the AZD1222 COVID-19 vaccine. This chain connects TRBV6-4 to TRBJ2-3; D could derive from TRBD1 or TRBD2 (5 bases each). This CDR3 is CASSDSFWGSTDTQYF. The CDR3 DNA sequence: TGTGCCAGCAGTGACTCCTTTTGGGGGAGCACAGATACGCAGTATTTT.